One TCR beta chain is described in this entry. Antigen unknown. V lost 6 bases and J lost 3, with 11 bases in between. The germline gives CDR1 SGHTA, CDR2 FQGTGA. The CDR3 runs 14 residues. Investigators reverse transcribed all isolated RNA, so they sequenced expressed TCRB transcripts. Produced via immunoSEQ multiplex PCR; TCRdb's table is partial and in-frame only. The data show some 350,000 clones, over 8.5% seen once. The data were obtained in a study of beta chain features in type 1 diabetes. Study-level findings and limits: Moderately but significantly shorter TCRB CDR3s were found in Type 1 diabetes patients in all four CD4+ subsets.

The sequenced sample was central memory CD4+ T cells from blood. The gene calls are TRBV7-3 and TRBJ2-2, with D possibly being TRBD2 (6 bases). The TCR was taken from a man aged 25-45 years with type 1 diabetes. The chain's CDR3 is CASRGLGDTGELFF. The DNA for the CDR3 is TGTGCCAGCAGGGGACTCGGGGACACCGGGGAGCTGTTTTTT.